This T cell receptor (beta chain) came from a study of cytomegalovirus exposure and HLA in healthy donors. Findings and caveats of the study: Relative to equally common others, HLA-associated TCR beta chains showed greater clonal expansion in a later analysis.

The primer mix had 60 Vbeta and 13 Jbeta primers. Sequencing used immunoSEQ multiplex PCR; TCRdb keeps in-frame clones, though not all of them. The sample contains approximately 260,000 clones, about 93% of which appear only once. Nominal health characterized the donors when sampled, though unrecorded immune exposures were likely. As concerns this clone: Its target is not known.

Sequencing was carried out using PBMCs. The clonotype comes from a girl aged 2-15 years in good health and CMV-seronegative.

CDR3 protein: CASGDRGFGQPQHF. The CDR3 coding sequence is TGTGCCAGTGGGGACAGGGGGTTCGGACAGCCCCAGCATTTT. The J gene is TRBJ1-5, the V gene TRBV19; TRBD1 aligns across 11 bases. Germline V gene lookup returns CDR1 LNHDA and CDR2 SQIVND (reference sequence). The CDR3 extends over 14 amino acids. Trimming removed 8 bases from V and 7 bases from J; junction bases left unmatched: 7. The variable domain in full, completed from reference TRBV19 and TRBJ1-5, reads DGGITQSPKYLFRKEGQNVTLSCEQNLNHDAMYWYRQDPGQGLRLIYYSQIVNDFQKGDIAEGYSVSREKKESFPLTVTSAQKNPTAFYLCASGDRGFGQPQHFGDGTRLSIL.